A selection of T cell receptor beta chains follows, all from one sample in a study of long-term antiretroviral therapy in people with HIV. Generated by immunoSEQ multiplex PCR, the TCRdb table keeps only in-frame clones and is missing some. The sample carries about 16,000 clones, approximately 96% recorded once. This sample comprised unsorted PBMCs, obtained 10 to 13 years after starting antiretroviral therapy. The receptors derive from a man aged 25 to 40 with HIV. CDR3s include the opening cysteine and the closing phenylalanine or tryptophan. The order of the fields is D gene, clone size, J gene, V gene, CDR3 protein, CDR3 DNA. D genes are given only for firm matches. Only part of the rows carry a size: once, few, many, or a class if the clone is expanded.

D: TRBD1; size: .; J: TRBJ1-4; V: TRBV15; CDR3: CATSRIPGQGATNEKLFF; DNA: TGTGCCACCAGCAGAATCCCGGGACAGGGGGCAACTAATGAAAAACTGTTTTTT
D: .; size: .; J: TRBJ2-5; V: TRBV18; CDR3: CASSPVLTEETQYF; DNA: TGTGCCAGCTCACCAGTTTTGACAGAAGAGACCCAGTACTTC
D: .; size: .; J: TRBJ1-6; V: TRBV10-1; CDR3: CASSEGNSPLHF; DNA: TGCGCCAGCAGTGAAGGGAATTCACCCCTCCACTTT
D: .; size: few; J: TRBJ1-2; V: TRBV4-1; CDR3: CASSQERYRSGYTF; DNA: TGCGCCAGCAGCCAAGAGAGGTACCGGTCGGGCTACACCTTC
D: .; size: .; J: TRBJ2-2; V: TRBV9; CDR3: CASSHPTFNTGELFF; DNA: TGTGCCAGCAGCCATCCTACCTTTAACACCGGGGAGCTGTTTTTT
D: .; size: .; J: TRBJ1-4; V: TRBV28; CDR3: CASSSDTPEIPLFF; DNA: TGTGCCAGCAGTTCCGATACCCCAGAAATTCCACTGTTTTTT
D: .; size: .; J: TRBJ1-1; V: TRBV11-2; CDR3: CASSLNTEAFF; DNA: TGTGCCAGCAGCTTAAACACTGAAGCTTTCTTT
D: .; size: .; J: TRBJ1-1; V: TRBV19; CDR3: CASKAGWWNTEAFF; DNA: TGTGCCAGTAAAGCAGGGTGGTGGAACACTGAAGCTTTCTTT
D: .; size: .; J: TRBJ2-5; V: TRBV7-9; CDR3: CASTKLLVGEETQYF; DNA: TGTGCCAGCACCAAGTTACTAGTGGGGGAAGAGACCCAGTACTTC
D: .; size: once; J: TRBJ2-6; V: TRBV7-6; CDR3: CASSLSSSGANVLTF; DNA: TGTGCCAGCAGCTTGTCGTCCTCTGGGGCCAACGTCCTGACTTTC
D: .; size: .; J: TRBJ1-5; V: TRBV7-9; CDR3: CASSLGNQPQHF; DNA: TGTGCCAGCAGCTTAGGCAATCAGCCCCAGCATTTT
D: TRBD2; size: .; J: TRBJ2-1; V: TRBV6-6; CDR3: CASKGGGGVPLEQFF; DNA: TGTGCCAGCAAGGGAGGCGGGGGGGTTCCTTTGGAGCAGTTCTTC
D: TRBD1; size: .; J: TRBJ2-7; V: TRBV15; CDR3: CATSRETGVEQYF; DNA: TGTGCCACCAGCAGAGAAACAGGGGTCGAGCAGTACTTC
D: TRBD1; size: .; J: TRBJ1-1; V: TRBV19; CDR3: CASRGTGLTEAFF; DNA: TGTGCCAGTAGGGGGACAGGGCTGACTGAAGCTTTCTTT
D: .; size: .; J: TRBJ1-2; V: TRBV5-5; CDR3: CASSSTDNYGYTF; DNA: TGTGCCAGCAGCTCGACTGATAACTATGGCTACACCTTC
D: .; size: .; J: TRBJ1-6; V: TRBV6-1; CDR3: CASSEQISGGAYNSPLHF; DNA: TGTGCCAGCAGTGAGCAGATTTCGGGGGGCGCGTATAATTCACCCCTCCACTTT
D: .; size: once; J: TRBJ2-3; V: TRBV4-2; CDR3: CASSQGGGTQYF; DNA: TGTGCCAGCAGCCAAGGAGGGGGTACGCAGTATTTT
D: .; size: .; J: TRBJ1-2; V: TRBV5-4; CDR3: CASSPPGANYGYTF; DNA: TGTGCCAGCAGCCCGCCGGGCGCCAACTATGGCTACACCTTC
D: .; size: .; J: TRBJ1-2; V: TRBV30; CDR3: CAWSVGGPGRYGYTF; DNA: TGTGCCTGGAGTGTTGGGGGCCCCGGGCGTTATGGCTACACCTTC
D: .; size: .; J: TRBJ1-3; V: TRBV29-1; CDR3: CSVDEGTDSGNTIYF; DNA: TGCAGCGTTGATGAGGGGACCGACTCTGGAAACACCATATATTTT
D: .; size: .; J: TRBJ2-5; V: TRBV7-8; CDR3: CASSLPPLGWAPETQYF; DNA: TGTGCCAGCAGCTTACCCCCACTTGGCTGGGCTCCAGAGACCCAGTACTTC
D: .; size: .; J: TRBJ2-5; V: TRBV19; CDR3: CASSRDPGGVTQYF; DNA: TGTGCCAGTAGCAGGGACCCTGGAGGGGTGACCCAGTACTTC
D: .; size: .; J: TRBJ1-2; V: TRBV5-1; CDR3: CASSLVQSANYGYTF; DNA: TGCGCCAGCAGCTTGGTGCAGAGCGCTAACTATGGCTACACCTTC
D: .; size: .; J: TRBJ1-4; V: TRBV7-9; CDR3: CASSLGTAGEKLFF; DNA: TGTGCCAGCAGCTTAGGGACGGCGGGGGAAAAACTGTTTTTT
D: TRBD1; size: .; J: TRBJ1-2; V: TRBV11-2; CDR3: CASSQPIPTGNYGYTF; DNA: TGTGCCAGCAGCCAGCCTATCCCGACAGGGAACTATGGCTACACCTTC
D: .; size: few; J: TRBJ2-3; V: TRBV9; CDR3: CASSVNTDTQYF; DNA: TGTGCCAGCAGCGTAAACACAGATACGCAGTATTTT
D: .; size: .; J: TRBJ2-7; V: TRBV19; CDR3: CASSLTGTGAYEQYF; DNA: TGTGCCAGTAGTTTAACCGGGACGGGAGCCTACGAGCAGTACTTC
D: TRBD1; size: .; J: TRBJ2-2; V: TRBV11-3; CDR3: CASSFGQGEVGELFF; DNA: TGTGCCAGCAGCTTCGGACAGGGAGAGGTCGGGGAGCTGTTTTTT
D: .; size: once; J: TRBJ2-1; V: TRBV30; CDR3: CAWSVANKQFF; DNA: TGTGCCTGGAGTGTAGCCAACAAGCAGTTCTTC
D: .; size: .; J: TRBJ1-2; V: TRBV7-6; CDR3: CASSPLGGDGLNYGYTF; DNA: TGTGCCAGCAGCCCATTAGGGGGAGACGGATTAAACTATGGCTACACCTTC
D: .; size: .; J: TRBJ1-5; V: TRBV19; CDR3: CASSIRDLGQPQHF; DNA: TGTGCCAGTAGTATCCGTGACCTAGGGCAGCCCCAGCATTTT
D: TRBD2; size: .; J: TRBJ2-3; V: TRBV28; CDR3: CASSSRTSGGLYTQYF; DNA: TGTGCCAGCAGTTCCCGGACTAGCGGGGGGCTATATACGCAGTATTTT
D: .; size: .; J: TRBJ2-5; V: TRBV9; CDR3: CASSVTPDRQETQYF; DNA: TGTGCCAGCAGCGTAACACCAGACAGACAAGAGACCCAGTACTTC
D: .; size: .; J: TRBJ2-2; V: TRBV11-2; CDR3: CASSSRPGNRANTGELFF; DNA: TGTGCCAGCAGCTCCCGTCCAGGGAATCGGGCGAACACCGGGGAGCTGTTTTTT
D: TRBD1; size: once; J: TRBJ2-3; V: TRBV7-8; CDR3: CASSPTTGGSDTQYF; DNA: TGTGCCAGCAGCCCTACAACAGGGGGATCAGATACGCAGTATTTT
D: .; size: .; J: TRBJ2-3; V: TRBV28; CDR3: CASSFTGIGTDTQYF; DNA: TGTGCCAGCAGTTTCACAGGAATTGGTACAGATACGCAGTATTTT
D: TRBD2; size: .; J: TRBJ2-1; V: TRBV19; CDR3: CASSISGGGNEQFF; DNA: TGTGCCAGTAGTATTAGCGGGGGAGGGAATGAGCAGTTCTTC
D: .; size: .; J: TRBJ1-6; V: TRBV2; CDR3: CASSPGTDSPLHF; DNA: TGTGCCAGCAGTCCGGGTACGGATTCACCCCTCCACTTT
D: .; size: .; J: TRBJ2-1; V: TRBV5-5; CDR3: CASSFWPSQSDEQFF; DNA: TGTGCCAGCAGCTTTTGGCCCTCCCAGAGCGATGAGCAGTTCTTC
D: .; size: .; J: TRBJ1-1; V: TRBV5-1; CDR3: CASSLGEDSEAFF; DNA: TGCGCCAGCAGCTTGGGGGAGGACTCTGAAGCTTTCTTT
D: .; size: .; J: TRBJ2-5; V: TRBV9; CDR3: CASSVGGFDGKETQYF; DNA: TGTGCCAGCAGCGTAGGGGGCTTTGACGGCAAGGAGACCCAGTACTTC
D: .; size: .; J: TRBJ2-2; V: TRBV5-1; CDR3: CASSLGFRGGELFF; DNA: TGCGCCAGCAGCTTAGGCTTTCGCGGCGGGGAGCTGTTTTTT
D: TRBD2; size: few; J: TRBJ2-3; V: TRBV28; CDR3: CASSLWGLATGADTQYF; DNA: TGTGCCAGCAGTTTATGGGGACTAGCGACCGGGGCAGATACGCAGTATTTT
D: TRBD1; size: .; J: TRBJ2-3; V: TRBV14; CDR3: CASRPTGSSTDTQYF; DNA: TGTGCCAGCAGACCGACAGGGAGTAGCACAGATACGCAGTATTTT
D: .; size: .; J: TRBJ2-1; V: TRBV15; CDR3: CATSRGTGGRSEQFF; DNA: TGTGCCACCAGCAGAGGAACGGGGGGCCGTTCTGAGCAGTTCTTC
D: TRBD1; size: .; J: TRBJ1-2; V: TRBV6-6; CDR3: CASSYTQGTANYGYTF; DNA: TGTGCCAGCAGTTACACACAGGGGACAGCTAACTATGGCTACACCTTC
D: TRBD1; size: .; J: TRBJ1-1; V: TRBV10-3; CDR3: CAISETSRTGPNTEAFF; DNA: TGTGCCATCAGTGAGACTAGCCGGACAGGGCCTAACACTGAAGCTTTCTTT
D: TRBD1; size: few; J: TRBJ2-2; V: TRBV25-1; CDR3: CASSDGQDTGELFF; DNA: TGTGCCAGCAGTGATGGACAGGACACCGGGGAGCTGTTTTTT
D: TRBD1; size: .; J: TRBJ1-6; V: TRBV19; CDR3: CASGQGSYNSPLHF; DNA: TGTGCCAGCGGACAGGGCTCCTATAATTCACCCCTCCACTTT
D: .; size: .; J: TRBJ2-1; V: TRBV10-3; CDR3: CAIRRTADAYNEQFF; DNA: TGTGCCATCAGGAGGACGGCTGACGCCTACAATGAGCAGTTCTTC
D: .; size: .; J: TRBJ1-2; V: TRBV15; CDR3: CATSRDGRTTDGYTF; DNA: TGTGCCACCAGCAGAGATGGGAGGACCACAGATGGCTACACCTTC
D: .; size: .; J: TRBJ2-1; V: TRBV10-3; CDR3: CAIGGPSNEQFF; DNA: TGTGCCATCGGGGGACCCAGCAATGAGCAGTTCTTC
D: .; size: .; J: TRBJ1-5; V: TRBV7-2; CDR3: CASSLDFNQPQHF; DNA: TGTGCCAGCAGCTTGGACTTCAATCAGCCCCAGCATTTT
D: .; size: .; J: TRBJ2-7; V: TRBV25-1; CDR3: CASSARQKEGSYEQYF; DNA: TGTGCCAGCTCCGCCCGCCAAAAGGAGGGTTCCTACGAGCAGTACTTC
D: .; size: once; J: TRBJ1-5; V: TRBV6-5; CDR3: CASSYSVGSSQPQHF; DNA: TGTGCCAGCAGTTACTCGGTAGGGTCTAGTCAGCCCCAGCATTTT